The TCR beta chain under discussion was sequenced for a study of CD8 T cells in Susac syndrome. Reverse transcription used roughly 0.5 to 1 ug RNA and random hexamers. Amplification of TCR beta CDR3 spanned 54 Vbeta and 13 Jbeta via immunoSEQ multiplex PCR. TCRdb re-analysed the immunoSEQ multiplex PCR reads in MiXCR, keeping a single row per CDR3 protein. The top ten clones hold over 0.12% of a sample with around 160,000 distinct CDR3 sequences, around 94% of them seen once. This clonotype is a singleton in its sample. Per germline, CDR1 SNHLY and CDR2 FYNNEI. Unmatched junction bases numbered 12, after V lost 6 bases and J lost 0 bases. The length of the CDR3 is 18 residues.

This TCR derives from a human donor in good health. Sample: CD4+ T cells from PBMCs. The V and J genes are TRBV2 and TRBJ2-7; 12 bases align to TRBD2. The CDR3 spells CASRIRPSSGGASYEQYF. CDR3 DNA sequence: TGTGCCAGCAGGATCCGCCCATCTAGCGGGGGGGCCTCCTACGAGCAGTACTTC.